This TCR beta chain appears in the sequencing data of a study of T cells in Graves' hyperthyroidism and ophthalmopathy. Amplification targeted TCR beta CDR3 regions from RNA transcripts. Researchers ran a first-round RT-PCR on the TCR CDR3 using the HTBI primer set. TCRdb independently ran MiXCR on the multiplex PCR reads; one entry per CDR3 protein. The top ten clones hold more than 6% of a sample with 550,000 to 600,000 distinct CDR3 sequences, approximately 15% of them seen once. This clonotype was counted ten times or more. The length of the CDR3 is 14 residues. V gave up 5 bases and J gave up 4 bases; unmatched junction bases: 5.

The receptor comes from a woman between 18 and 29 years old with Graves' ophthalmopathy. V usage is TRBV12-3 or TRBV12-4 and J usage is TRBJ2-1, with 7 bases identical to TRBD2. The sample taken for sequencing was blood. The CDR3: CASSGSGFYNEQFF. CDR3 DNA: TGTGCCAGCAGTGGTAGCGGGTTTTACAATGAGCAGTTCTTC.